This T cell receptor (beta chain) derives from a study of CD8 T cells in Susac syndrome. Study results and caveats: As the study acknowledged, the number of individuals in its TCR sequencing and HLA analysis was relatively small.

This CDR3 spans 15 amino acids. Germline loops: CDR1 MGHRA, CDR2 YSYEKL. With 5 bases clipped from V and 4 bases from J, the junction kept 8 bases outside the gene matches. Random-hexamer reverse transcription was applied to roughly 0.5 to 1 ug RNA. Amplification of TCR beta CDR3 was carried out by immunoSEQ multiplex PCR, which covered 54 Vbeta and 13 Jbeta segments. TCRdb re-derived calls from the immunoSEQ multiplex PCR reads in MiXCR, one entry per CDR3 protein. The sample contains under 550,000 distinct CDR3 sequences, approximately 85% of which appear only once. A note on this clonotype: Its antigen remains unidentified.

Multiple sclerosis controls were treatment-naive patients with stable or active relapsing-remitting disease. Negative isolation was applied to CD8+ and CD4+ T cells, and FACS enrichment was applied to TEMRA cells. The specimen sequenced was CD8+ T cells from PBMCs. The rearrangement links TRBV4-1 to TRBJ2-7, with 10 bases that match TRBD2. This TCR was sampled from a human donor with multiple sclerosis. This CDR3 is CASSLLGTSEYEQYF. The CDR3 nucleotides are TGCGCCAGCAGCTTACTCGGGACTAGCGAATACGAGCAGTACTTC.